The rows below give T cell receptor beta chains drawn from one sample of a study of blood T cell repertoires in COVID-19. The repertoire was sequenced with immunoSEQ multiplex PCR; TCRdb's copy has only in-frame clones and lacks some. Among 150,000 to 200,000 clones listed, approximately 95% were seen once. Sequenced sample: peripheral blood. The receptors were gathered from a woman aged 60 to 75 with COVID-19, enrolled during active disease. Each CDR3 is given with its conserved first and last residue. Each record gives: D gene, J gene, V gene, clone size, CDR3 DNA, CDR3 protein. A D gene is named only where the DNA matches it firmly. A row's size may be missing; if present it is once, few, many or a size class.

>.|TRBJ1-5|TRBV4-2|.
TGTGCCAGCAGCCAAGATCAAGGTGGGCATCAGCCCCAGCATTTT
CASSQDQGGHQPQHF
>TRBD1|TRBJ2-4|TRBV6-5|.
TGTGCCAGCAGTTTTAGGACAGGGGCCACGCAAAACATTCAGTACTTC
CASSFRTGATQNIQYF
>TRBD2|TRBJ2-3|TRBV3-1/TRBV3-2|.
TGTGCCAGCAGCCAAGGGAGATCAAGACTAGCCCTTTCTGATACGCAGTATTTT
CASSQGRSRLALSDTQYF
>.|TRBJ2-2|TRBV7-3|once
TGTGCCAGCAGCTTTTCCGGGACACCCTTTACCTCGAACACCGGGGAGCTGTTTTTT
CASSFSGTPFTSNTGELFF
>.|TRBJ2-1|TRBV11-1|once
TGTGCCAGCAGCTTCAACAGGAGACCACCTTACAATGAGCAGTTCTTC
CASSFNRRPPYNEQFF
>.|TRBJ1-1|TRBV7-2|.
TGTGCCAGCAGCTTAGGCGACATCGACACTGAAGCTTTCTTT
CASSLGDIDTEAFF
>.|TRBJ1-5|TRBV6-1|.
TGTGCCAGCAGTACAGGGACCAATCAGCCCCAGCATTTT
CASSTGTNQPQHF
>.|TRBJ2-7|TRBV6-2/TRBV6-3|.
TGTGCCAGCAGTTACAGGGGGATCAGGCCCTACGAGCAGTACTTC
CASSYRGIRPYEQYF
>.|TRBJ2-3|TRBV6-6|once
TGTGCCAGCAGTTACGCCAGAAATCAAGATACGCAGTATTTT
CASSYARNQDTQYF
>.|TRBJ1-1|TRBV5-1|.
TGCGCCAGCAGCTTGGTTTTGGGGGAGGGGCCTGAAGCTTTCTTT
CASSLVLGEGPEAFF
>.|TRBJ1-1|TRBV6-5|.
TGTGCCAGCAGTTACGAGGGTAAAGGGTATAACACTGAAGCTTTCTTT
CASSYEGKGYNTEAFF
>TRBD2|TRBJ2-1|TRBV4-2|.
TGTGCCAGCAGCTATATAGCGGGGGGGCGTCATAATGAGCAGTTCTTC
CASSYIAGGRHNEQFF
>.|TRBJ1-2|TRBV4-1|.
TGCGCCAGCAGCCAAGATCTGACAGGTAGCTATGGCTACACCTTC
CASSQDLTGSYGYTF
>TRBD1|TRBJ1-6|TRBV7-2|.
TGTGCCAGCAGCTCCAGACAGGGGGGAAATTCACCCCTCCACTTT
CASSSRQGGNSPLHF
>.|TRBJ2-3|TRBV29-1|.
TGCAGCGTTGGGCTCCCCGAAGATACGCAGTATTTT
CSVGLPEDTQYF
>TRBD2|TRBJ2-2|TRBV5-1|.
TGCGCCAGCAGTACGACTAGCGGGGGATACACCGGGGAGCTGTTTTTT
CASSTTSGGYTGELFF
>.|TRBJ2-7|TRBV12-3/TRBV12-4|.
TGTGCCAGCAGTCCCCCCCTCGCCTACGAGCAGTACTTC
CASSPPLAYEQYF
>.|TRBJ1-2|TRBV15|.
TGTGCCACCAGCAGAGAAACCTCCCTATATGGCTACACCTTC
CATSRETSLYGYTF
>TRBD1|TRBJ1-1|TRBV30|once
TGTGCCTGGAGTGTATATCAGGGGGTAATAGCTTTCTTT
CAWSVYQGVIAFF
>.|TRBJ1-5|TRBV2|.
TGTGCCAGCAGTCGGACTCTCCCGGGCAATCAGCCCCAGCATTTT
CASSRTLPGNQPQHF
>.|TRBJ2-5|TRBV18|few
TGTGCCAGCTCACCGAACCAGGGTTTGGGGGAGACCCAGTACTTC
CASSPNQGLGETQYF
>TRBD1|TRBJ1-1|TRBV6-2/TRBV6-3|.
TGTGCCAGCAGTGATCGGGACAGCACTGAAGCTTTCTTT
CASSDRDSTEAFF
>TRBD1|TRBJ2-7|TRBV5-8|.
TGTGCCAGCAGCACGCAGGGACAGACCCCCTACGAGCAGTACTTC
CASSTQGQTPYEQYF
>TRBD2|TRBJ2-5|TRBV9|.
TGTGCCAGCAGTTGGACTAGCGGGGGGGCTCAAGAGACCCAGTACTTC
CASSWTSGGAQETQYF
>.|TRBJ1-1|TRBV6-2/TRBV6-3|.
TGTGCCAGCAGTTACGGGGGCAGACTCATCATGAACACTGAAGCTTTCTTT
CASSYGGRLIMNTEAFF
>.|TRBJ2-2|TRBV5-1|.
TGCGCCAGCAGCCCTCCTCCTCGACAGGCGAACACCGGGGAGCTGTTTTTT
CASSPPPRQANTGELFF
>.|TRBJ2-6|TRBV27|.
TGTGCCAGCAGTTCTCAGATCTCTGGGGCCAACGTCCTGACTTTC
CASSSQISGANVLTF
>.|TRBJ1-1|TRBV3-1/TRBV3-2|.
TGTGCCAGCAGCCGGCTCGACAGGCAAACTGAAGCTTTCTTT
CASSRLDRQTEAFF
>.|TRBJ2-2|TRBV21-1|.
TGTGCCAGCAGCAAAGAGGAGACTAGCGGGGGGGCCACCGGGGAGCTGTTTTTT
CASSKEETSGGATGELFF
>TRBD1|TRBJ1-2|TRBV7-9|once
TGTGCCAGCAGCTTAGCCCAGACAGGGGGCGACTATGGCTACACCTTC
CASSLAQTGGDYGYTF
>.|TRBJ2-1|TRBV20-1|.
TGCAGTCCAGCCCAGGGAAGTGAGCAGTTCTTC
CSPAQGSEQFF
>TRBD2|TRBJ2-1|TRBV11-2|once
TGTGCCAGCAGCGGGACTAGCGGGGAGCAGTTCTTC
CASSGTSGEQFF
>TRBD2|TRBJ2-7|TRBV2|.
TGTGCCAGCAGTGCACTCGGGGGGGCCGAGTACGAGCAGTACTTC
CASSALGGAEYEQYF
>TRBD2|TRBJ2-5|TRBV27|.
TGTGCCAGCAGTTTCGGGGGGAGAGAGCAAGAGACCCAGTACTTC
CASSFGGREQETQYF
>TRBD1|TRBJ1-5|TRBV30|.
TGTGCCTGGAGTGCGGACAGGGGGGGCAATCAGCCCCAGCATTTT
CAWSADRGGNQPQHF
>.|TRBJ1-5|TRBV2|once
TGTGCCAGCAGCGAGAAGGGGTACCAGCCCCAGCATTTT
CASSEKGYQPQHF
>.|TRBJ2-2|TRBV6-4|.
TGTGCCAGCGAGGCAGGGGATAACACCGGGGAGCTGTTTTTT
CASEAGDNTGELFF
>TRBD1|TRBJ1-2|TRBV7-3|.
TGTGCCAGCAGCCCTAATCCCGGGACAGGGGGAGGCTACACCTTC
CASSPNPGTGGGYTF
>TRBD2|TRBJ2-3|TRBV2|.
TGTGCCAGCAGTGAAAAACTAGCGGGGACCAAGACCACAGATACGCAGTATTTT
CASSEKLAGTKTTDTQYF
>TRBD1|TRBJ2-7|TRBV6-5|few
TGTGCCAGCACCCGGGACAGGGCTTACGAGCAGTACTTC
CASTRDRAYEQYF
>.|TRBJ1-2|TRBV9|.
TGTGCCAGCAGCGTTTCAGGGGCCCTCCGATCGAACTATGGCTACACCTTC
CASSVSGALRSNYGYTF
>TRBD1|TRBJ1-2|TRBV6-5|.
TGTGCCAGCAGTAGTGAACAGGGGTGGGGTGGCTACACCTTC
CASSSEQGWGGYTF
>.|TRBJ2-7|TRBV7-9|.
TGTGCCAGCACCACAACGAAAGGAATAACGGGGGAGCAGTACTTC
CASTTTKGITGEQYF
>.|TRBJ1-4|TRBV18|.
TGTGCCAGCTCTCCTCGGGGGGCAACTAATGAAAAACTGTTTTTT
CASSPRGATNEKLFF
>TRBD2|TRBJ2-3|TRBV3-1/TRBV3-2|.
TGTGCCAGCAGCCACGGTAGCGGGGGACCGCCCACAGATACGCAGTATTTT
CASSHGSGGPPTDTQYF
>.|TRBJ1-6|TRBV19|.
TGTGCCAGTAGTATGGGGGGGGTGAGGCATTCACCCCTCCACTTT
CASSMGGVRHSPLHF